Sequencing of this T cell receptor (beta chain) was carried out in a study of long-term antiretroviral therapy in people with HIV. Points from the study as a whole: The data indicate that diversity increased after ART but remained below transplant donor controls.

Germline V gene sequence: CDR1 MNHEY, CDR2 SMNVEV (reference sequence). CDR3 length equals 13 residues. The ends were cut back, 9 bases at V and 6 bases at J, with 18 bases in the middle. On this clone itself: Its antigen remains unknown.

Survey-level immunoSEQ v3.0 assays were run. Generated by immunoSEQ multiplex PCR, the TCRdb table keeps only in-frame clones and is missing some. The sample comprises 30,000 or so clones, 75% to 90% of which are singletons, and 6% to 8.5% rests with the top ten. This receptor was obtained from a man aged 45-65 years with HIV. The chain carries TRBV27 and TRBJ2-7; D is perhaps TRBD2 (6 bases). Sequencing was performed on unsorted PBMCs, taken roughly 5 years before starting antiretroviral therapy. CDR3 DNA: TGTGCCAGAGTAGCGGACGACCTCCTCGAGCAGTACTTC. As protein: CARVADDLLEQYF.